The T cell receptor (beta chain) under discussion was sequenced for a study of blood T cell repertoires in COVID-19. Study-level background: Samples taken during acute and convalescent COVID-19 were collected in the United States, Italy and Spain. PBMCs, B-cell-depleted T cells, or T cells provided the cDNA or gDNA that made up the material.

This clone was recorded a few times. V lost 8 bases, J lost 3 bases, and 17 bases lay in between. In germline, CDR1 is SEHNR, CDR2 FQNEAQ (reference sequence). The CDR3 consists of 14 residues. The authors' processing: Reference gene primer amplification in the assay estimated nucleated cell counts. Data came from immunoSEQ multiplex PCR; TCRdb stores just in-frame clones and leaves some out. V and J calls and clone size come straight from that table; D and trimming were deduced from the DNA. The repertoire holds approximately 73,000 clones, around nine tenths seen once, with 1.9% in the top ten. Source material: peripheral blood. The TCR comes from a woman aged 55-69 years with acute or convalescent COVID-19. This chain joins TRBV7-9 and TRBJ2-7; D may be TRBD2 (7 bases). The DNA for the CDR3 is TGTGCCAGCGTTGCGGAAGGGGGGGTCTACGAGCAGTACTTC. Translation: CASVAEGGVYEQYF.